The 6 T cell receptor beta chains below were found in one sample sequenced in a study of T cells in women clearing cervical HPV infection. Generated by immunoSEQ multiplex PCR, the TCRdb table keeps only in-frame clones and is missing some. This table lists 25,000 to 35,000 clones. The sequenced sample consisted of blood buffy coat. The origin of the receptors is a woman between 18 and 75 years old with a cervical HPV16 infection that either progressed to CIN3+ or cleared (not recorded which).

In regard to this clone: The missing CDR3 end, 3 residues past where the read stops, is filled in from the germline J gene. V is TRBV2 and J is TRBJ2-2; possible D gene TRBD2, 6 bases. V gave up 8 bases and J gave up 1 base, with 8 bases separating them. The CDR3 covers 13 residues. Germline CDR1 SNHLY, CDR2 FYNNEI. The CDR3 spells CASGTQNTGELFF. CDR3 DNA, as far as it was read: TGTGCCAGCGGGACTCAGAACACCGGGGAG.

The covered CDR3 bases are TGTGCCAGCCGAGGGGGTAGGGATTCACCC. This encodes CASRGGRDSP. The entire CDR3 protein reads CASRGGRDSPLHF. The chain employs TRBV13 and TRBJ1-6, with D possibly being TRBD1 (6 bases). The observed sequence ends 3 residues before the CDR3 terminus, with the missing tail filled in from the germline J gene. Germline values: CDR1 PRHDT, CDR2 FYEKMQ (reference sequence). CDR3 length: 13 amino acids. The ends were cut back, 8 bases at V and 8 bases at J, with 13 bases in the middle.

Comment on this clone: With the read ending 3 residues before the CDR3 end, the germline J gene is used to fill in that end. V usage is TRBV28 and J usage is TRBJ2-7; TRBD2 matches at 8 bases. The V gene end was trimmed by 6 bases and the J gene end by 0 bases; junction bases not matched to a gene: 7. The germline V gene has CDR1 MDHEN and CDR2 SYDVKM. The CDR3 spans 15 residues. The sequenced CDR3 bases are TGTGCCAGCAGCCCCAGCGGGAGAAACTCCTACGAG. As protein: CASSPSGRNSYE. Given in full, the CDR3 is CASSPSGRNSYEQYF.

In the case of this clone: The sequence runs out 3 residues before the end of the CDR3; the remainder is reconstructed from the germline J gene. The chain links TRBV19 to TRBJ1-3, with D uncertain. The CDR3 totals 14 residues. V was clipped by 6 bases and J by 2 bases, with 11 bases between them. The V gene's germline CDR1 is LNHDA and CDR2 SQIVND (reference sequence). The CDR3 sequence: CASSWANPGNTIYF. The sequenced part of the CDR3 DNA is TGTGCCAGTAGCTGGGCGAACCCTGGAAACACC.

CDR3 in amino acids: CASRQGMNSPLHF. The covered CDR3 bases are TGTGCCAGCAGGCAGGGTATGAATTCACCC. The chain carries TRBV2 and TRBJ1-6; D is possibly TRBD1 (5 bases). The DNA ends 3 residues before the CDR3 does, and the rest of the CDR3 is filled in from the germline J gene. V was shortened by 6 bases and J by 7 bases, with 10 bases between the two germline ends. Germline V gene lookup returns CDR1 SNHLY and CDR2 FYNNEI. The length of the CDR3 is 13 residues.

Concerning this clone itself: The CDR3 goes on 3 residues after the read ends, and that part is filled in from the germline J gene. This chain uses TRBV5-5 with TRBJ2-6; 8 nucleotides align to TRBD1. The germline CDR1 and CDR2 sequences are SGHKS and YYEKEE (reference sequence). The CDR3 is 15 residues long. V shed 4 bases, J shed 4 bases, and the junction held 4 bases outside the gene matches. The DNA read from the CDR3 is TGTGCCAGCAGCCTCAGGGGGCTAGGGGCCAACGTC. Protein sequence: CASSLRGLGANV. Given in full, the CDR3 is CASSLRGLGANVLTF.